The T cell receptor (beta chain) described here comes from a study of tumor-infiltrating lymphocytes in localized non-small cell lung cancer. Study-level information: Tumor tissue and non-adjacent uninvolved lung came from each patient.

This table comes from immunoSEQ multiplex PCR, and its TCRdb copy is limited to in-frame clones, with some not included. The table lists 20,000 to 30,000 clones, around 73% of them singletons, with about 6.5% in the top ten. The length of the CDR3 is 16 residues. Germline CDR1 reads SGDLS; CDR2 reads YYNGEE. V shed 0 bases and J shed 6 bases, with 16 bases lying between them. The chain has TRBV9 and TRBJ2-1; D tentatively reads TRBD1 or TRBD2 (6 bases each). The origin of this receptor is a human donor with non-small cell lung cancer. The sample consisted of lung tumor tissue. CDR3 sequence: CASSVGGAGRGNEQFF. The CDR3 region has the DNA TGTGCCAGCAGCGTAGGGGGGGCAGGGAGAGGCAATGAGCAGTTCTTC.